These 9 T cell receptor beta chains were all obtained from the same sample, sequenced in a study of T cell responses to AZD1222 COVID-19 vaccine. Sequencing used immunoSEQ multiplex PCR; TCRdb keeps in-frame clones, though not all of them. The sample lists around 120,000 clones, roughly 87% seen once, with roughly 8% in the top ten. Source: peripheral blood, taken on day 0 of AZD1222 vaccination. All receptors come from an adult in good health.

V and J are TRBV6-1 and TRBJ1-5; TRBD1 aligns across 7 bases. Germline V gene data show CDR1 as MNHNS and CDR2 as SASEGT. The CDR3 length is 14 residues. Germline trimming cut 3 bases from V and 1 base from J; bases unmatched to any gene: 0. The CDR3 coding sequence is TGTGCCAGCAGTGAGACAGGGAGCAATCAGCCCCAGCATTTT. This translates into CASSETGSNQPQHF.

V and J are TRBV7-7 and TRBJ1-1; no firm D call. There are 16 residues in the CDR3. V dropped 7 bases and J dropped 4 bases, with 22 bases sitting between them. Germline CDR1 SSHAT, CDR2 FNYEAQ (reference sequence). The DNA for the CDR3 is TGTGCCAGCACCTGCCGGCGGGTCGCGTTGGGCACTGAAGCTTTCTTT. Protein sequence: CASTCRRVALGTEAFF.

For this clone: One junction end does not reproduce the germline sequence, and a read error may be involved. V usage is TRBV15 and J usage is TRBJ1-1; TRBD1 is a possible D gene (5 bases). The CDR3 runs 13 residues. Germline CDR1 LNHNV, CDR2 YYDKDF (reference sequence). CDR3 nucleotides: TGTGCCACCAGCGGAGACAGATCCACTGAAGCTTTCTTT. It specifies CATSGDRSTEAFF.

The chain recombines TRBV18 with TRBJ1-6; tentative D call: TRBD1 (6 bases). V was trimmed by 1 base and J by 7 bases, leaving 14 bases between them. The CDR3 is 16 residues long. The germline gives CDR1 KGHSH, CDR2 LQKENI. CDR3 nucleotides: TGTGCCAGCTCACCACAGCAGGGGCAGGGAAATTCACCCCTCCACTTT. It specifies CASSPQQGQGNSPLHF.

J is TRBJ1-3 and V is TRBV19; D is unresolved. Per the germline V gene, CDR1 is LNHDA and CDR2 is SQIVND (reference sequence). This CDR3 is 13 amino acids long. V shed 3 bases and J shed 0 bases, with 3 bases lying between them. This chain's CDR3 is CASSMSSGNTIYF. Written as DNA, the CDR3 is TGTGCCAGTAGTATGAGCTCTGGAAACACCATATATTTT.

This sequence joins TRBV5-1 and TRBJ1-2; 8 nucleotides agree with TRBD1. The CDR3 spans 13 residues. V was clipped by 3 bases and J by 8 bases; unmatched bases: 6. Germline CDR1 and CDR2: SGHRS and YFSETQ. CDR3 nucleotide sequence: TGCGCCAGCAGCTCGACAGGGGAAGGAGGCTACACCTTC. It yields the protein CASSSTGEGGYTF.

The chain has TRBV24-1 and TRBJ2-7; the D is unclear. Germline CDR1 and CDR2: KGHDR and SFDVKD. Trimming removed 1 base at V and 1 base at J, with 19 bases between. CDR3 length equals 18 residues. DNA for the CDR3: TGTGCCACCAGTGATTTTTTTAGGGAAATCCAAACTTCCTACGAGCAGTACTTC. As protein: CATSDFFREIQTSYEQYF.

The chain joins TRBV30 to TRBJ1-5, with D uncertain. V was cut by 1 base and J by 4 bases, with 8 bases left in between. Germline-derived CDR1 and CDR2 are GTSNPN and SVGIG (reference sequence). The CDR3 totals 13 residues. CDR3 sequence reads: CAWSGGSNQPQHF. CDR3 DNA: TGTGCCTGGAGTGGGGGATCGAATCAGCCCCAGCATTTT.

This rearrangement joins TRBV2 to TRBJ2-2; 8 bases align to TRBD1. J gave up 3 bases and V 1 base, and 4 bases lay outside the gene matches. The CDR3 consists of 16 residues. CDR1 SNHLY and CDR2 FYNNEI come from the germline V gene. CDR3 region: CASSEVPGGYTGELFF. CDR3 in DNA: TGTGCCAGCAGTGAAGTCCCAGGGGGCTACACCGGGGAGCTGTTTTTT.